This T cell receptor (beta chain) was captured in a study of blood T cells in healthy people across ages. Across the whole study: Every two T cells gave about one barcoded beta molecule via template switching.

The second PCR ran about 6 to 11 cycles with a sample-barcoded 5' primer and J-beta primers. Unique molecular identifiers of 12 random nucleotides labeled each cDNA. TCRdb independently ran MiXCR on the 5' RACE reads; one entry per CDR3 protein. The sample records 550,000 to 750,000 distinct CDR3 sequences, around 21% being singletons. Study-wide points: Roughly linear age-related decline in beta diversity appeared, significant by age around 38. Comparison with aged donors showed that long-lived donors had more naive CD4+ cells and higher diversity.

The V gene's germline CDR1 is SGDLS and CDR2 YYNGEE. The CDR3 sequence is 15 residues long. Comments on this clonotype: Its antigen is as yet unknown.

The TCR sequence derives from a man aged 70-80 years in good health. The sequenced sample consisted of blood. This sequence joins TRBV9 and TRBJ2-1; 12 bases agree with TRBD1. The DNA end favors TRBJ2-5, so the J call may be wrong. DNA of the CDR3: TGTGCCAGCAGCGTCGGGACAGGGGGCTTGGAGACCCAGTACTTC. Translating gives CASSVGTGGLETQYF.